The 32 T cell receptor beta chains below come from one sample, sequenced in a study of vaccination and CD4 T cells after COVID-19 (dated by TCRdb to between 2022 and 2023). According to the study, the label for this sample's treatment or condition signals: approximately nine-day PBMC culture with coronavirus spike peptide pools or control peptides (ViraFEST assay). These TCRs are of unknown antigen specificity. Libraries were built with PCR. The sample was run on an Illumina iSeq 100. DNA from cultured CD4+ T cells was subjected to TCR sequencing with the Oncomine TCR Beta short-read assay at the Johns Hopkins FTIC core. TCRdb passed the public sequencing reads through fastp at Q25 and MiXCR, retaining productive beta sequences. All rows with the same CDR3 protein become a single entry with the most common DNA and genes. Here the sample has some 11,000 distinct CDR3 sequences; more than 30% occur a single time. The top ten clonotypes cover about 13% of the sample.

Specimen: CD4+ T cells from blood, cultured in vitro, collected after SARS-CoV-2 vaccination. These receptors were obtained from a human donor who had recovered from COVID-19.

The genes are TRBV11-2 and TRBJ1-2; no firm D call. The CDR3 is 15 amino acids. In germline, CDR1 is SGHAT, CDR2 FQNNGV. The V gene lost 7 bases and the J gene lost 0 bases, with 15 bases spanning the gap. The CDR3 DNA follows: TGTGCCAGCAAGGAACCAAGCAGGTCTAACTATGGCTACACCTTC. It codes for CASKEPSRSNYGYTF.

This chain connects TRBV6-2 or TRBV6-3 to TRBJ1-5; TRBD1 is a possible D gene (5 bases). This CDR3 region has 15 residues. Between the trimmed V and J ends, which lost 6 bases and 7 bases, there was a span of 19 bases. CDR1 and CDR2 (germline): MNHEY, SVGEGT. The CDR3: CASSLSGRKKQPQHF. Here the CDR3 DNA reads TGTGCCAGCAGCCTATCGGGACGTAAAAAGCAGCCCCAGCATTTT.

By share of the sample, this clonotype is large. CDR3 protein: CASSLQTGLRAEAFF. CDR3 DNA: TGTGCCAGCAGCCTCCAGACAGGATTGAGAGCTGAAGCTTTCTTT. This chain connects TRBV7-2 to TRBJ1-1, with a weak D call TRBD1 (6 bases). The CDR3 is 15 residues long. In germline, CDR1 is SGHTA, CDR2 FQGNSA. The V gene lost 5 bases and the J gene lost 6 bases, with 19 bases spanning the gap.

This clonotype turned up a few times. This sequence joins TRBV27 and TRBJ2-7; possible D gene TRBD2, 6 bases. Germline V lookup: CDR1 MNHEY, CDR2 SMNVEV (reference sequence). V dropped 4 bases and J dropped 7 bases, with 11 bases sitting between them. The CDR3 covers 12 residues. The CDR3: CASSYGGREQYF. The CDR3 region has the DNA TGTGCCAGCAGTTACGGGGGTAGGGAGCAGTACTTC.

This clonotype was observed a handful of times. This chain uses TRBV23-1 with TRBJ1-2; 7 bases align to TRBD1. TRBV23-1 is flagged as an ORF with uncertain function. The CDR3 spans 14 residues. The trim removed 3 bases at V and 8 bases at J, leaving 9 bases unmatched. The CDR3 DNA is TGCGCCAGCAGTCACCTACAGGGGATAGGCGGCTACACCTTC. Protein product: CASSHLQGIGGYTF.

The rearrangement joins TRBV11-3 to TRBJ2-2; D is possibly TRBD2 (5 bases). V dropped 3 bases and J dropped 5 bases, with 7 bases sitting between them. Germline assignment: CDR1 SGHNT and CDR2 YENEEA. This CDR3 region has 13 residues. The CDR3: CASSLSGTGELFF. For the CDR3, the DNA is TGTGCCAGCAGCTTGTCGGGGACCGGGGAGCTGTTTTTT.

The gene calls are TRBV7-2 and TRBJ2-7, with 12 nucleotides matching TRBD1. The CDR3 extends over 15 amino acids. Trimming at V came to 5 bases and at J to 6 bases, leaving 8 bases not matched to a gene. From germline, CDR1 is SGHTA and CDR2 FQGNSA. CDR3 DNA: TGTGCCAGCAGCAATAGGGGACAGGGGGCACGCGAGCAGTACTTC. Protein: CASSNRGQGAREQYF.

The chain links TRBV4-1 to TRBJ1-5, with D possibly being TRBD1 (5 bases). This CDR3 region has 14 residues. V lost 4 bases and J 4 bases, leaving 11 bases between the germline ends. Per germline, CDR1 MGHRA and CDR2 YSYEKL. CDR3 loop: CASSPDSLNQPQHF. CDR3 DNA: TGCGCCAGCAGCCCTGACAGCTTAAATCAGCCCCAGCATTTT.

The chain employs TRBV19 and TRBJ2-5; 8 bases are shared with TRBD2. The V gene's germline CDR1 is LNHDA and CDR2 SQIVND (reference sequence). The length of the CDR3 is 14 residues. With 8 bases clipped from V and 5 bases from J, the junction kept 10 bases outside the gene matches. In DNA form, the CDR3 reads TGTGCCAGTCAGCCGGGACTAGGATTGGAGACCCAGTACTTC. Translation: CASQPGLGLETQYF.

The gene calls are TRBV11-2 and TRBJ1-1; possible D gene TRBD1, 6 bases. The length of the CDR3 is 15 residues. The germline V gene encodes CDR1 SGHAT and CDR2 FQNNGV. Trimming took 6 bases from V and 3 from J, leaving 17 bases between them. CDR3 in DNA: TGTGCCAGCAGGAAGTACGGGGGCGCGGACACTGAAGCTTTCTTT. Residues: CASRKYGGADTEAFF.

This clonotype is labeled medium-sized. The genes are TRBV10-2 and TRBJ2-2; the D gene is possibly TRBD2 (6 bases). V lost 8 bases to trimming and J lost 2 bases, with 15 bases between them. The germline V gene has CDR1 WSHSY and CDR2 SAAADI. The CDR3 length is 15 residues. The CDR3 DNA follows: TGCGCCAGCCAGCGAGTGGGAGGAAACACCGGGGAGCTGTTTTTT. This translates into CASQRVGGNTGELFF.

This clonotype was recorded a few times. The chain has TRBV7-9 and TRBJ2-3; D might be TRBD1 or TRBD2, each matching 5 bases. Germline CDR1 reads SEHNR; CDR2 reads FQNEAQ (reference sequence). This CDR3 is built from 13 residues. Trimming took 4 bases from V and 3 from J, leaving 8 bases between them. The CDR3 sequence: CASSSGRTDTQYF. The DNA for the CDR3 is TGTGCCAGCAGCTCGGGACGAACAGATACGCAGTATTTT.

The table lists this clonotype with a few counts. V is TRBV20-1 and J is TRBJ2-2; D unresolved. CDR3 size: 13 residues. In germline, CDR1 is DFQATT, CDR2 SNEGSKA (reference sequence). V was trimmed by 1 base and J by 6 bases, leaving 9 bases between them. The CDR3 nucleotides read TGCAGTGCTAGAGGCACAGCCGCCGGGGAGCTGTTTTTT. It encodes CSARGTAAGELFF.

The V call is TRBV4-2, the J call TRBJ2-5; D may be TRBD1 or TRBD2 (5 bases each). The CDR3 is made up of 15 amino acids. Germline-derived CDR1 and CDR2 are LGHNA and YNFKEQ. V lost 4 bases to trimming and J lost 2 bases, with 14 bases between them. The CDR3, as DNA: TGTGCCAGCAGCCCCGGGACCCCCGGGCAAGAGACCCAGTACTTC. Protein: CASSPGTPGQETQYF.

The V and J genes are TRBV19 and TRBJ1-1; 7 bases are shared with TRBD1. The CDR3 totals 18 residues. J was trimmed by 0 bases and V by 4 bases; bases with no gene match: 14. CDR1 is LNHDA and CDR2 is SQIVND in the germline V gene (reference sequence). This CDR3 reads CASSTSRDSVDMNTEAFF. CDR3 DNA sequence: TGTGCCAGTAGTACGTCCCGGGACAGCGTCGACATGAACACTGAAGCTTTCTTT. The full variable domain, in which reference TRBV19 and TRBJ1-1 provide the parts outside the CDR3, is DGGITQSPKYLFRKEGQNVTLSCEQNLNHDAMYWYRQDPGQGLRLIYYSQIVNDFQKGDIAEGYSVSREKKESFPLTVTSAQKNPTAFYLCASSTSRDSVDMNTEAFFGQGTRLTVV.

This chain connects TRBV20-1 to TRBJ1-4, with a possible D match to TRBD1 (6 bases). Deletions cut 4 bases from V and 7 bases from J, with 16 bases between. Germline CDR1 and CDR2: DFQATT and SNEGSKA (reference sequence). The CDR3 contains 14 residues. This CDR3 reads CSATSGGGSEKLFF. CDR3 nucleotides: TGCAGTGCTACATCCGGGGGGGGCTCTGAAAAACTGTTTTTT.

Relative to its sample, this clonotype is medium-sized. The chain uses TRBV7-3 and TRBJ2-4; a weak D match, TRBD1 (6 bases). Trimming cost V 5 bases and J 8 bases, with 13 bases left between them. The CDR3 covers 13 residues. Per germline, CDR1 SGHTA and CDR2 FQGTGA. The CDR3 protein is CASSPASGDIQYF. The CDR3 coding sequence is TGTGCCAGCAGCCCGGCCTCAGGGGACATTCAGTACTTC.

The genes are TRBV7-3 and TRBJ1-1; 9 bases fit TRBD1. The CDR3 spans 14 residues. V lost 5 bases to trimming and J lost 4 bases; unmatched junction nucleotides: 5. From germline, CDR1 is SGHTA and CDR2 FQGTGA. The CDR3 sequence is CASSPTGGLTEAFF. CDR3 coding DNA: TGTGCCAGCAGCCCCACAGGGGGCCTCACTGAAGCTTTCTTT.

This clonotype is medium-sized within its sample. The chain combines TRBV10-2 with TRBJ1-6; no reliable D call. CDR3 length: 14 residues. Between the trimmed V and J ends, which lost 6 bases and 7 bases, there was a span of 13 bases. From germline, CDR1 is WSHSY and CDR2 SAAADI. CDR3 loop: CASRTDMGNSPLHF. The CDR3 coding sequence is TGCGCCAGCAGGACCGACATGGGGAATTCACCCCTCCACTTT.

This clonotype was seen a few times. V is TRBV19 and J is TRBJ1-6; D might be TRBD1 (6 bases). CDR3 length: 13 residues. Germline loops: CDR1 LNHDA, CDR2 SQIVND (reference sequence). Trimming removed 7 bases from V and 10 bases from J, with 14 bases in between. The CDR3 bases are TGTGCCAGTACCCCCCGAGGGGGATCACCCCTCCACTTT. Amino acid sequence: CASTPRGGSPLHF. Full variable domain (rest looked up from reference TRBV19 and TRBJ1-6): DGGITQSPKYLFRKEGQNVTLSCEQNLNHDAMYWYRQDPGQGLRLIYYSQIVNDFQKGDIAEGYSVSREKKESFPLTVTSAQKNPTAFYLCASTPRGGSPLHFGNGTRLTVT.

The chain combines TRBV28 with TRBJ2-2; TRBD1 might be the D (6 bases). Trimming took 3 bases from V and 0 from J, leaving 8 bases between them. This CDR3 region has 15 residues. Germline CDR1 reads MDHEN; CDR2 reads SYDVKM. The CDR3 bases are TGTGCCAGCAGTTTTGGGGGCTCGAACACCGGGGAGCTGTTTTTT. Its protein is CASSFGGSNTGELFF.

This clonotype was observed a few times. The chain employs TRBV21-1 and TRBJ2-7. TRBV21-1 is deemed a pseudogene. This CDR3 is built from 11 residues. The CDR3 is CASSEENEQYF. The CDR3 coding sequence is TGTGCCAGCAGCGAGGAGAACGAGCAGTACTTC.

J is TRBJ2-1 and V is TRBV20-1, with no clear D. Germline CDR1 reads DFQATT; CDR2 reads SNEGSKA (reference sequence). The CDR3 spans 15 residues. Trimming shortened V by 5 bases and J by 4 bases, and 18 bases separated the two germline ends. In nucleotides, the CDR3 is TGCAGTGCTGACCATCAGACCTCTTTTTACAATGAGCAGTTCTTC. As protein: CSADHQTSFYNEQFF.

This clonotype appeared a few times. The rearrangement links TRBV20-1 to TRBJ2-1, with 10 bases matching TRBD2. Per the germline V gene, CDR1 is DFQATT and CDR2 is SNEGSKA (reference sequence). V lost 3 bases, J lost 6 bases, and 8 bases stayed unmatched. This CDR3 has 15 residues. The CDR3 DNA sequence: TGCAGTGCTAGGTCAATGACTAGCGGGTTCAATGAGCAGTTCTTC. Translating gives CSARSMTSGFNEQFF.

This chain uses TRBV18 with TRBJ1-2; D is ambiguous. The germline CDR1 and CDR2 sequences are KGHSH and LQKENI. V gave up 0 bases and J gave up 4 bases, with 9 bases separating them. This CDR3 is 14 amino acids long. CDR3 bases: TGTGCCAGCTCACCACCGGCCAGGAGCTATGGCTACACCTTC. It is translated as CASSPPARSYGYTF. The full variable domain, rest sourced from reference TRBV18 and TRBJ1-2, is NAGVMQNPRHLVRRRGQEARLRCSPMKGHSHVYWYRQLPEEGLKFMVYLQKENIIDESGMPKERFSAEFPKEGPSILRIQQVVRGDSAAYFCASSPPARSYGYTFGSGTRLTVV.

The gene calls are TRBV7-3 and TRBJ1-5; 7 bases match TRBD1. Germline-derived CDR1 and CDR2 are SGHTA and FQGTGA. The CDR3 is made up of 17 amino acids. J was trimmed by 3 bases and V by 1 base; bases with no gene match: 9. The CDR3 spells CASSLSIRGPPNQPQHF. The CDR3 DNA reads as TGTGCCAGCAGCTTAAGTATTAGGGGGCCCCCCAATCAGCCCCAGCATTTT.

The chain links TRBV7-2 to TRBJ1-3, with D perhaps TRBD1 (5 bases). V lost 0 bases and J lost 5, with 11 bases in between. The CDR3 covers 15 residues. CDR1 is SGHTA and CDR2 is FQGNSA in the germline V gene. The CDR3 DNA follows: TGTGCCAGCAGCTTAGCCCGGGGGGGAAGAAACACCATATATTTT. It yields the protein CASSLARGGRNTIYF. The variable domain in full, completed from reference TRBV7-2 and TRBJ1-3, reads GAGVSQSPSNKVTEKGKDVELRCDPISGHTALYWYRQSLGQGLEFLIYFQGNSAPDKSGLPSDRFSAERTGGSVSTLTIQRTQQEDSAVYLCASSLARGGRNTIYFGEGSWLTVV.

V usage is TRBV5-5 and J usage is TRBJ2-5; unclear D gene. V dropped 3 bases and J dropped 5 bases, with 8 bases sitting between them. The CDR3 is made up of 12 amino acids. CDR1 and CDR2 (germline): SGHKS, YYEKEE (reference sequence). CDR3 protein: CASSYIWETQYF. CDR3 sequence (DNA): TGTGCCAGCAGCTACATATGGGAGACCCAGTACTTC.

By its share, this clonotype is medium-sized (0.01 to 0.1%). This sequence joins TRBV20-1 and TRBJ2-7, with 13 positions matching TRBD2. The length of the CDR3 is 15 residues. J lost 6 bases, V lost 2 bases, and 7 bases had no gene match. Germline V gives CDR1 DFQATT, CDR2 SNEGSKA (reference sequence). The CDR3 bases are TGCAGTGCTAGAAACCGACTAGCGGGAGGTTCCGAGCAGTACTTC. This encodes CSARNRLAGGSEQYF.

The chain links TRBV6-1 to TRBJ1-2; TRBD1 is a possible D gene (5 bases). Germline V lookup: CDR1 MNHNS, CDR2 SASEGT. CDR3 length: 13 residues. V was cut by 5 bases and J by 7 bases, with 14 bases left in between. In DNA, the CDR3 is TGTGCCAGCAGTAAGGAGGGGCGGCGTGGCTACACCTTC. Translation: CASSKEGRRGYTF.

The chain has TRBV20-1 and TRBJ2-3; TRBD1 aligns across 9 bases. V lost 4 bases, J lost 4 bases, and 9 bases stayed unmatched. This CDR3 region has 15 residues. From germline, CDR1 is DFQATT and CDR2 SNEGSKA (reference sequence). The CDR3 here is CSAKITGGRADTQYF. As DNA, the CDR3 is TGCAGTGCTAAAATTACAGGGGGCAGGGCAGATACGCAGTATTTT.

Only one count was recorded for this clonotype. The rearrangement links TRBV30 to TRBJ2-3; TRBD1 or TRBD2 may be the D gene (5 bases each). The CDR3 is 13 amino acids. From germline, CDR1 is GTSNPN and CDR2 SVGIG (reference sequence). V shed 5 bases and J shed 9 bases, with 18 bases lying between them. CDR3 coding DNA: TGTGCCTGGTTGGACCCCCCGAGGGGAACGCAGTATTTT. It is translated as CAWLDPPRGTQYF.